The clone carrying this T cell receptor beta chain occurred once. Its target is unknown. This entry is derived from a study of shared clonotypes between healthy human individuals. Study-wide results and limits: Depth was large, yet rarefaction showed that sorted-subset sequencing was incomplete.

Looked up from germline, CDR1 is KGHSH and CDR2 is LQKENI. V gave up 3 bases and J gave up 8 bases, with 19 bases separating them. The CDR3 contains 16 residues. Sequenced by immunoSEQ multiplex PCR; TCRdb stores in-frame clones only, minus some. The sample yields about 1,500,000 clones, roughly 97% seen once. The J gene is TRBJ1-4, the V gene TRBV18, with D hard to call. Specimen: naive CD4+ T cells sorted from blood. Noted subset: CD45RA+ positively selected. The TCR was taken from a man younger than 45 in good health. The CDR3: CASSPAGAGLFEKLFF. Here the CDR3 DNA reads TGTGCCAGCTCACCGGCAGGAGCAGGTTTATTCGAAAAACTGTTTTTT.